This is a list of T cell receptor beta chains from one sample in a study of immune heterogeneity within non-small cell lung tumors. TCRdb processed the multiplex PCR reads anew with MiXCR; each CDR3 protein has one entry. The profile shows fewer than 15,000 distinct CDR3 sequences, 23% of them singletons. What was sequenced was lung tumor tissue. These receptors came from a man aged 50 or older with non-small cell lung cancer. Each CDR3 is given with its conserved first and last residue. A D gene is named only where the DNA matches it firmly. Where a row states a size, it is once, few, many or the class of an expanded clone; other rows omit it.

v_call,d_call,clone_size,j_call,cdr3_aa,cdr3_nt
TRBV6-1,-,many,TRBJ2-1,CASSEVGGAGNEQFF,TGTGCCAGCAGTGAAGTAGGGGGGGCGGGGAATGAGCAGTTCTTC
TRBV20-1,TRBD1,many,TRBJ1-3,CSARGRQGAYSGNTIYF,TGCAGTGCTAGAGGACGACAGGGGGCTTACTCTGGAAACACCATATATTTT
TRBV20-1,-,many,TRBJ2-7,CSAREDRDWEQYF,TGCAGTGCTAGGGAGGACCGCGACTGGGAGCAGTACTTC
TRBV20-1,-,few,TRBJ2-1,CSARVGQGPDEQFF,TGCAGTGCTAGAGTCGGGCAGGGTCCGGATGAGCAGTTCTTC
TRBV12-3/TRBV12-4,-,medium-sized,TRBJ2-7,CASSLPTGSEQYF,TGTGCCAGCAGTCTCCCTACAGGGTCCGAGCAGTACTTC
TRBV18,-,many,TRBJ1-2,CASSPGKYTF,TGTGCCAGCTCACCAGGGAAGTACACCTTC
TRBV19,-,many,TRBJ1-5,CASSKANSNQPQHF,TGTGCCAGTAGTAAGGCAAATAGCAATCAGCCCCAGCATTTT
TRBV19,-,few,TRBJ1-1,CATRAYTEAFF,TGTGCCACACGGGCCTACACTGAAGCTTTCTTT
TRBV27,TRBD2,-,TRBJ2-7,CASRYSTGLAGGHLYEQYF,TGTGCCAGCAGATATTCAACGGGACTAGCGGGGGGGCACCTCTACGAGCAGTACTTC
TRBV30,-,-,TRBJ2-2,CAWSVEVTGSGELFF,TGTGCCTGGAGTGTAGAGGTCACGGGAAGCGGGGAGCTGTTTTTT
TRBV10-2,-,-,TRBJ2-1,CASSSGLVNEQLF,TGCGCCAGCAGTAGCGGGTTGGTCAATGAGCAGTTGTTC
TRBV6-1,TRBD1,medium-sized,TRBJ1-2,CASSYVRTGGGYGYTF,TGTGCCAGCAGTTATGTTCGGACAGGGGGCGGTTATGGCTACACCTTC
TRBV4-2,-,-,TRBJ2-3,CASSQGGTTTDTQYF,TGTGCCAGCAGCCAGGGCGGGACAACCACAGATACGCAGTATTTT
TRBV3-1,TRBD1,-,TRBJ1-1,CASRQGVSTEAFF,TGTGCCAGCAGACAGGGGGTCTCCACTGAAGCTTTCTTT
TRBV18,-,many,TRBJ2-5,CASSPLGTVETQYF,TGTGCCAGCTCACCACTGGGTACCGTCGAGACCCAGTACTTC
TRBV20-1,-,medium-sized,TRBJ2-7,CSARHDSSSYEQYF,TGCAGTGCAAGGCATGACAGTTCGAGCTACGAGCAGTACTTC
TRBV27,-,medium-sized,TRBJ2-7,CASSLSVLSYEQYF,TGTGCCAGCAGTTTATCCGTGCTTTCTTACGAGCAGTACTTC
TRBV5-1,TRBD2,many,TRBJ2-3,CASTSPGLAGGLDTQYF,TGCGCCAGCACCTCACCGGGACTAGCGGGGGGGCTGGATACGCAGTATTTT
TRBV5-1,-,many,TRBJ1-4,CASSLGSTGGAEKLFF,TGCGCCAGCAGCTTGGGGTCGACAGGTGGGGCTGAAAAACTGTTTTTT
TRBV5-4,-,many,TRBJ1-2,CASSGGTSNYGYTF,TGTGCCAGCAGCGGAGGGACCTCTAACTATGGCTACACCTTC
TRBV11-3,-,many,TRBJ2-1,CASSLDVLHEQFF,TGTGCCAGCAGCTTAGATGTTTTGCATGAGCAGTTCTTC
TRBV14,TRBD1,many,TRBJ2-5,CASSQYTTGLGETQYF,TGTGCCAGCAGCCAATATACGACAGGGTTGGGAGAGACCCAGTACTTC
TRBV11-2,TRBD2,-,TRBJ2-2,CASSPVGTSWRLVGGELFF,TGTGCCAGCAGCCCGGTGGGGACTAGTTGGAGACTGGTCGGCGGGGAGCTGTTTTTT
TRBV7-8,TRBD1,medium-sized,TRBJ1-2,CASSLGTGGAANYGYTF,TGTGCCAGCAGCTTAGGGACAGGGGGCGCAGCTAACTATGGCTACACCTTC
TRBV7-2,TRBD2,many,TRBJ2-1,CASSLGLAGNDEQFF,TGTGCCAGCAGCTTAGGACTAGCGGGTAACGATGAGCAGTTCTTC
TRBV20-1,TRBD1,-,TRBJ1-1,CSARDGGGASTEAFF,TGCAGTGCTAGAGATGGAGGGGGCGCCAGCACTGAAGCTTTCTTT
TRBV13,-,-,TRBJ2-3,CASIAGWWTDTQYF,TGTGCCAGCATCGCAGGATGGTGGACAGATACGCAGTATTTT
TRBV20-1,-,many,TRBJ2-1,CSAATKAASSYNEQFF,TGCAGTGCCGCTACGAAAGCGGCTAGCTCCTACAATGAGCAGTTCTTC
TRBV20-1,-,medium-sized,TRBJ1-6,CSAPRGPANNSPLHF,TGCAGTGCCCCCCGTGGGCCAGCTAATAATTCACCCCTCCACTTT